These T cell receptor beta chains were read from a single sample in a study of T cell changes during pregnancy in multiple sclerosis. Measured with immunoSEQ multiplex PCR; TCRdb has only the in-frame clones, and not every one. The table records 40,000 to 50,000 clones, 90% to 95% of them present only once. The material sequenced was CD8+ T cells from peripheral blood mononuclear cells, taken in the third trimester of pregnancy. The receptors stem from a female donor with multiple sclerosis, enrolled in a pregnancy study. The CDR3 runs from the conserved cysteine through the conserved F or W.

TRBV5-1	16	CASSSTGGAGQETQYF
TRBV4-1	15	CASSQDQNRPETQYF
TRBV28	14	CATVAGVWYNEQFF
TRBV14	14	CASSPRGDSYEQYF
TRBV7-9	13	CASRAGWNTEAFF
TRBV23-1	20	CASSQYETQWRSATNEKLFF
TRBV29-1	14	CSVELADPPYEQYF
TRBV27	13	CASSFTSNQPQHF
TRBV30	14	CAWSVGLGTDGQYF
TRBV5-4	12	CASSFGGTEAFF
TRBV13	17	CATAGLAGGSGRNIQYF
TRBV29-1	14	CSARPAGGHYEQYF
TRBV2	15	CASSDGPDRGYEQYF